This T cell receptor (beta chain) was sequenced during a study of T cells in Graves' hyperthyroidism and ophthalmopathy. Amplified regions were TCR beta CDR3 sequences from RNA transcripts. Researchers ran a first-round RT-PCR on the TCR CDR3 using the HTBI primer set. TCRdb reprocessed the multiplex PCR reads via MiXCR and lists one record per CDR3 protein. Counted here are under 450,000 distinct CDR3 sequences, approximately 17% occurring once; the ten biggest clones make up approximately 35%. A few counts support this clonotype. The V gene lost 10 bases and the J gene lost 1 base, with 14 bases spanning the gap. This CDR3 contains 14 residues. Germline assignment: CDR1 SNHLY and CDR2 FYNNEI.

This receptor was taken from a woman aged 30 to 39 with Graves' hyperthyroidism that later progressed to Graves' ophthalmopathy. The sequenced sample was blood. The gene calls are TRBV2 and TRBJ1-3; D is uncertain. The CDR3 DNA reads as TGTGCCAACATTTTGCGTGGGTCTGGAAACACCATATATTTT. The encoded protein is CANILRGSGNTIYF.